One and the same sample provided the 15 T cell receptor beta chains below, sequenced in a study of blood T cell repertoires in COVID-19. Data came from immunoSEQ multiplex PCR; TCRdb stores just in-frame clones and leaves some out. The table lists about 170,000 clones, around 82% of them singletons. The material sequenced was peripheral blood. The receptors were sampled from a man aged 65 to 79 with active or convalescent COVID-19.

This chain uses TRBV19 with TRBJ2-3, with 9 nucleotides matching TRBD2. Germline CDR1 LNHDA, CDR2 SQIVND (reference sequence). The J segment lost 4 bases and the V segment lost 6 bases, leaving 5 bases of the junction unmatched. The CDR3 totals 14 residues. The CDR3 nucleotides read TGTGCCAGTAGCCAGCGGGAGGTGGCAGATACGCAGTATTTT. It is translated as CASSQREVADTQYF.

The chain carries TRBV5-1 and TRBJ1-5, with D hard to call. Trimming pared 0 bases from V and 1 base from J, leaving 5 bases between. Looked up from germline, CDR1 is SGHRS and CDR2 is YFSETQ. The CDR3 spans 14 residues. In DNA, the CDR3 is TGCGCCAGCAGCTTGGGACACAGCAATCAGCCCCAGCATTTT. This translates into CASSLGHSNQPQHF. Filled out from reference TRBV5-1 and TRBJ1-5, the complete variable domain reads KAGVTQTPRYLIKTRGQQVTLSCSPISGHRSVSWYQQTPGQGLQFLFEYFSETQRNKGNFPGRFSGRQFSNSRSEMNVSTLELGDSALYLCASSLGHSNQPQHFGDGTRLSIL.

This rearrangement joins TRBV27 to TRBJ2-7, with TRBD2 as a possible D gene (5 bases). This CDR3 region has 15 residues. Trimming took 3 bases from V and 2 from J, leaving 14 bases between them. CDR1 is MNHEY and CDR2 is SMNVEV in the germline V gene (reference sequence). This chain's CDR3 is CASSLWSPTTYEQYF. The CDR3 DNA reads as TGTGCCAGCAGTTTGTGGAGCCCGACTACCTACGAGCAGTACTTC.

J is TRBJ2-6 and V is TRBV7-3, with a possible D match to TRBD2 (6 bases). Germline lookup yields CDR1 SGHTA and CDR2 FQGTGA. This CDR3 spans 15 amino acids. With 3 bases removed from V and 0 bases from J, the gap between germline ends came to 6 bases. CDR3 residues: CASSLGGSGANVLTF. Here the CDR3 DNA reads TGTGCCAGCAGCTTGGGAGGCTCTGGGGCCAACGTCCTGACTTTC. Full variable domain (remainder filled in from reference TRBV7-3 and TRBJ2-6): GAGVSQTPSNKVTEKGKYVELRCDPISGHTALYWYRQSLGQGPEFLIYFQGTGAADDSGLPNDRFFAVRPEGSVSTLKIQRTERGDSAVYLCASSLGGSGANVLTFGAGSRLTVL.

This chain links TRBV11-2 with TRBJ1-2; D might be TRBD1 (6 bases). V was pared by 7 bases and J by 4 bases, with 13 bases between. Germline values: CDR1 SGHAT, CDR2 FQNNGV. This CDR3 has 13 residues. CDR3: CASKREGGYGYTF. CDR3 in DNA: TGTGCCAGCAAAAGGGAAGGGGGCTATGGCTACACCTTC.

CDR3: CATSDPDRGFEETQYF. For the CDR3, the DNA is TGTGCCACCAGTGACCCGGACAGGGGATTTGAAGAGACCCAGTACTTC. The rearrangement uses TRBV24-1 and TRBJ2-5; 9 bases line up with TRBD1. The CDR3 totals 16 residues. The germline V gene encodes CDR1 KGHDR and CDR2 SFDVKD. V dropped 4 bases and J dropped 3; count of bases not matched to a gene: 8.

The chain employs TRBV7-3 and TRBJ2-5; 10 bases map to TRBD2. The CDR3 sequence is 15 residues long. After removal of 6 bases from V and 2 bases from J, the junction contained 6 bases not matched to a gene. Germline assignment: CDR1 SGHTA and CDR2 FQGTGA. The CDR3 region is CASRPGLALQETQYF. In nucleotides, the CDR3 is TGTGCCAGCAGGCCGGGACTAGCGTTACAAGAGACCCAGTACTTC.

The chain couples TRBV14 to TRBJ1-1; 8 bases align to TRBD1. CDR1 and CDR2 (germline): SGHDN, FVKESK. The CDR3 covers 15 residues. The V and J ends lost 0 bases and 10 bases, in that order; junction bases with no gene match: 10. CDR3 nucleotides: TGTGCCAGCAGCCAAGATGGGGGGACAGGTCGTTTAGCTTTCTTT. Protein sequence: CASSQDGGTGRLAFF.

V usage is TRBV28 and J usage is TRBJ1-3, with D unclear. V dropped 8 bases and J dropped 0 bases, with 8 bases sitting between them. CDR1 is MDHEN, CDR2 SYDVKM, per germline. This CDR3 has 13 amino acids. Here the CDR3 DNA reads TGTGCCAGCGCTAGTCACTCTGGAAACACCATATATTTT. Translation gives CASASHSGNTIYF.

The rearrangement joins TRBV19 to TRBJ2-2; 7 bases are shared with TRBD1. This CDR3 is 16 amino acids long. V lost 8 bases, J lost 6 bases, and 15 bases stayed unmatched. The germline V gene encodes CDR1 LNHDA and CDR2 SQIVND (reference sequence). Here the CDR3 DNA reads TGTGCCAGTGGAAAACAGGGGACAATAGTGGCCGGGGAGCTGTTTTTT. This translates into CASGKQGTIVAGELFF.

V and J are TRBV5-1 and TRBJ2-7, with TRBD1 as a possible D gene (6 bases). V lost 3 bases to trimming and J lost 5 bases, with 15 bases between them. CDR1 and CDR2 from the germline V gene are SGHRS and YFSETQ. This CDR3 has 14 amino acids. The chain's CDR3 is CASSSRIRGNEQYF. The CDR3 DNA sequence: TGCGCCAGCAGCTCTCGGATAAGGGGGAACGAGCAGTACTTC.

The chain's CDR3 is CASRSGTGGGQPQHF. CDR3 sequence (DNA): TGTGCCAGCAGATCCGGGACAGGGGGCGGTCAGCCCCAGCATTTT. This rearrangement joins TRBV28 to TRBJ1-5; 12 bases line up with TRBD1. Unmatched junction bases numbered 6, after V lost 6 bases and J lost 6 bases. The CDR3 runs 15 residues. Germline assignment: CDR1 MDHEN and CDR2 SYDVKM.

J is TRBJ2-3 and V is TRBV9; TRBD2 matches 9 bases. Germline CDR1 is SGDLS and CDR2 is YYNGEE. CDR3 length: 16 residues. Trimming removed 0 bases from V and 1 base from J; junction bases left unmatched: 3. The CDR3 nucleotides are TGTGCCAGCAGCGTAGCTCCTAGCGGGGGCACAGATACGCAGTATTTT. Amino acid sequence: CASSVAPSGGTDTQYF.

This chain links TRBV7-9 with TRBJ1-3, with TRBD1 identical over 7 bases. This CDR3 contains 14 residues. Germline loops: CDR1 SEHNR, CDR2 FQNEAQ (reference sequence). V trimming: 5 bases; J trimming: 0 bases; junction bases outside the gene matches: 1. In nucleotides, the CDR3 is TGTGCCAGCAGCCAGGGGGGCTCTGGAAACACCATATATTTT. It yields the protein CASSQGGSGNTIYF.

This clone was seen only a few times. V gene TRBV5-4 combines with J gene TRBJ2-7; D gene ambiguous. Between the trimmed V and J ends, which lost 1 base and 1 base, there was a span of 9 bases. CDR1 is SGHNT and CDR2 is YYREEE in the germline V gene (reference sequence). The CDR3 covers 14 residues. CDR3 loop: CASSLNSESYEQYF. The CDR3 coding sequence is TGTGCCAGCAGCTTGAACAGTGAATCCTACGAGCAGTACTTC.